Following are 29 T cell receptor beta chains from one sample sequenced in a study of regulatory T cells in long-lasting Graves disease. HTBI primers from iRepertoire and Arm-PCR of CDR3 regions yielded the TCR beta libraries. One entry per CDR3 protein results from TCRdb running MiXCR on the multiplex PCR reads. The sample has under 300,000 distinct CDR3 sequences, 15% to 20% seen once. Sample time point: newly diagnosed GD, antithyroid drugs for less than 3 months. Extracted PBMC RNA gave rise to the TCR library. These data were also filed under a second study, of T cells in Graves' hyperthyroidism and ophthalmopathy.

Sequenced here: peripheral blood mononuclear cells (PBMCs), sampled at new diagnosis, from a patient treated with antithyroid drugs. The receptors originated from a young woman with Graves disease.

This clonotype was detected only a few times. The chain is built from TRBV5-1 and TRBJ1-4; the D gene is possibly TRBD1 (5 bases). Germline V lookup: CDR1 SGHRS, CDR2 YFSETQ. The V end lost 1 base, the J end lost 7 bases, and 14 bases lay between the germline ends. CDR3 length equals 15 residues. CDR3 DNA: TGCGCCAGCAGCTTGACGGGCGGGACGTTTGAAAAACTGTTTTTT. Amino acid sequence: CASSLTGGTFEKLFF.

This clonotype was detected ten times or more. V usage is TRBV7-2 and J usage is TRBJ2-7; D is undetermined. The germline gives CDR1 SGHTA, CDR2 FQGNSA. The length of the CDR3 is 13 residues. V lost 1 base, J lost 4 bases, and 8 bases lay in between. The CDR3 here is CASSLVFGYEQYF. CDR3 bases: TGTGCCAGCAGCTTAGTTTTTGGATACGAGCAGTACTTC.

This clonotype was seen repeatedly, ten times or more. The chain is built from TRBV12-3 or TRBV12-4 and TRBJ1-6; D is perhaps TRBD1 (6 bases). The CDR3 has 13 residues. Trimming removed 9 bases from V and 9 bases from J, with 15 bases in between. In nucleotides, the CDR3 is TGTGCCAGTGCCCAGGGGAGTAGTTCACCCCTCCACTTT. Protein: CASAQGSSSPLHF.

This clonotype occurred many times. The CDR3 DNA is TGTGCCAGCGATAGAGGGTTAGTGATCGGGGACACTGAAGCTTTCTTT. It yields the protein CASDRGLVIGDTEAFF. The chain has TRBV19 and TRBJ1-1, with unresolved D. Germline V gives CDR1 LNHDA, CDR2 SQIVND (reference sequence). With 9 bases removed from V and 3 bases from J, the gap between germline ends came to 23 bases. The CDR3 runs 16 residues.

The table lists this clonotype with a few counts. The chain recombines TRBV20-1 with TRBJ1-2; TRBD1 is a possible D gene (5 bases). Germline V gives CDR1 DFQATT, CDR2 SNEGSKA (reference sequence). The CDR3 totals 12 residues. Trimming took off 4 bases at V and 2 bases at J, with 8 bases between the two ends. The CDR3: CSANQGNYGYTF. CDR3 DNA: TGCAGTGCTAATCAGGGAAACTATGGCTACACCTTC.

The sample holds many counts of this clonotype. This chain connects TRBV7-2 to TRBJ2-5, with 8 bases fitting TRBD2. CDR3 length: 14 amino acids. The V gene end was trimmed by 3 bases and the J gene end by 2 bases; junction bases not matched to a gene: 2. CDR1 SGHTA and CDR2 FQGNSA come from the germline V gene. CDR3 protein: CASSFRGGQETQYF. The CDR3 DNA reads TGTGCCAGCAGCTTTCGGGGGGGGCAAGAGACCCAGTACTTC.

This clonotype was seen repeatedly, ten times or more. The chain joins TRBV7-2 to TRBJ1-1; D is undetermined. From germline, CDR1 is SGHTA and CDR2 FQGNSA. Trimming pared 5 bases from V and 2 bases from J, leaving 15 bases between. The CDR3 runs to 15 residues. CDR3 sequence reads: CASSLDWTRNTEAFF. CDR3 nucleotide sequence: TGTGCCAGCAGCCTCGATTGGACGCGTAACACTGAAGCTTTCTTT.

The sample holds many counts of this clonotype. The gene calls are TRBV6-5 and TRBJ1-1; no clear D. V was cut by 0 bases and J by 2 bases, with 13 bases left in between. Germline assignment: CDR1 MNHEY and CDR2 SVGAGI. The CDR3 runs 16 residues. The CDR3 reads CASSYSSTQRNTEAFF. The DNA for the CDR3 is TGTGCCAGCAGTTACTCTAGCACCCAGCGAAACACTGAAGCTTTCTTT.

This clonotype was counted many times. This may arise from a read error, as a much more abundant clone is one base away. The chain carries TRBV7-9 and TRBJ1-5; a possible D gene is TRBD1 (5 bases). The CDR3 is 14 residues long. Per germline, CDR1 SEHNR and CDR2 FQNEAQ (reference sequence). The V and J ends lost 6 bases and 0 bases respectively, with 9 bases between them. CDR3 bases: TGTGCCAGCAGTTCAGGGTATAGCAATCAGCCCCAGCATTTT. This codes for CASSSGYSNQPQHF.

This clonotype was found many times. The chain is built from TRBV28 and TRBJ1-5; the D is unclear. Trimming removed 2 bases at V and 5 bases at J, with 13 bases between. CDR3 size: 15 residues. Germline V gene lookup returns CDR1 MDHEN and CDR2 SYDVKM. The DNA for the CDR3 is TGTGCCAGCAGTTTAAGTCAGGTAGTACATCAGCCCCAGCATTTT. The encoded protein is CASSLSQVVHQPQHF. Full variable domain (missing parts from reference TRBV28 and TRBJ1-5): DVKVTQSSRYLVKRTGEKVFLECVQDMDHENMFWYRQDPGLGLRLIYFSYDVKMKEKGDIPEGYSVSREKKERFSLILESASTNQTSMYLCASSLSQVVHQPQHFGDGTRLSIL.

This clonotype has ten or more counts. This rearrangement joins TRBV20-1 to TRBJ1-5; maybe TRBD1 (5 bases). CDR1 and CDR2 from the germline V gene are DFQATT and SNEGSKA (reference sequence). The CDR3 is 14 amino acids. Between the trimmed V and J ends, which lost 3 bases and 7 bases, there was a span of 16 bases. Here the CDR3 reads CSASFRVGGQPQHF. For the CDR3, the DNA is TGCAGTGCTAGCTTCAGGGTGGGAGGGCAGCCCCAGCATTTT.

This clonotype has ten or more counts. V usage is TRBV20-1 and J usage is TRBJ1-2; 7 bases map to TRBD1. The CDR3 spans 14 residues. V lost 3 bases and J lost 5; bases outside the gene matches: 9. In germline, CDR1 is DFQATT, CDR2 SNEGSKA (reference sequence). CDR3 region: CSASNPTGSYGYTF. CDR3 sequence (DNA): TGCAGTGCTAGTAATCCGACAGGGTCTTATGGCTACACCTTC.

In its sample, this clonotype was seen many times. This CDR3 is CSVEGQTQYEQFF. CDR3 nucleotides: TGCAGCGTTGAAGGGCAGACCCAATATGAGCAGTTCTTC. The V and J genes are TRBV29-1 and TRBJ2-1; D gene ambiguous. CDR1 SQVTM and CDR2 ANQGSEA come from the germline V gene. The CDR3 has 13 residues. The V end lost 1 base, the J end lost 8 bases, and 12 bases lay between the germline ends.

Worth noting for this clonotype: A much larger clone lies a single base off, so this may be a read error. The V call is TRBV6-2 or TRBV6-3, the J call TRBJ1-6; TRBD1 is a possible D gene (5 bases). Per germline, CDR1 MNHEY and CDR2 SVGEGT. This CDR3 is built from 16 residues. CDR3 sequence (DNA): TGTGCCGGCAGTGGGACGGGCAGCTCCTATAATTCACCCCTCCACTTT. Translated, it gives CAGSGTGSSYNSPLHF.

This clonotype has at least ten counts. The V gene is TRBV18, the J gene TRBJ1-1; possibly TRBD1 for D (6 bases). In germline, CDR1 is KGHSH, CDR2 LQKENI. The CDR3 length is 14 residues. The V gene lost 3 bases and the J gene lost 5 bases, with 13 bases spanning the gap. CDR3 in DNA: TGTGCCAGCTCACCGATTACAGGGTTAACTGAAGCTTTCTTT. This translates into CASSPITGLTEAFF.

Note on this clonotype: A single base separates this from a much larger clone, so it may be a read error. The CDR3 reads CASSQGGASLNEQFF. The CDR3, as DNA: TGTGCCAGCAGCCAAGGTGGAGCGTCTTTAAATGAGCAGTTCTTC. The chain couples TRBV3-1 to TRBJ2-1, with D hard to call. There are 15 residues in the CDR3. V shed 1 base and J shed 7 bases, with 14 bases lying between them. The germline CDR1 and CDR2 sequences are LGHDT and YNNKEL (reference sequence).

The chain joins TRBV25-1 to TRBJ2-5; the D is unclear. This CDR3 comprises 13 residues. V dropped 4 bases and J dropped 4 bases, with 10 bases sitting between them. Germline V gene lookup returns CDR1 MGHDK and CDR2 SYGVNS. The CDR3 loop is CASSAGFGETQYF. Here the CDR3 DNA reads TGTGCCAGCAGTGCAGGATTCGGAGAGACCCAGTACTTC.

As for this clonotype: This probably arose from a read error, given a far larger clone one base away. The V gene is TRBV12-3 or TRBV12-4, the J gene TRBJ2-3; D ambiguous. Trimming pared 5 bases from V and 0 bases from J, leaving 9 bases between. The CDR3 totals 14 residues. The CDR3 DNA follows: TGTGCCAGCAGTGAGGATTCTAGCACAGATACGCAGTATTTT. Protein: CASSEDSSTDTQYF.

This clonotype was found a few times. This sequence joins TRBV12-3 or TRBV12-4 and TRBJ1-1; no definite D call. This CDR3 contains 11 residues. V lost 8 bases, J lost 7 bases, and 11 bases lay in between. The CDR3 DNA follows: TGTGCCAGCGCCCTCTTTAGTGAAGCTTTCTTT. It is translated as CASALFSEAFF.

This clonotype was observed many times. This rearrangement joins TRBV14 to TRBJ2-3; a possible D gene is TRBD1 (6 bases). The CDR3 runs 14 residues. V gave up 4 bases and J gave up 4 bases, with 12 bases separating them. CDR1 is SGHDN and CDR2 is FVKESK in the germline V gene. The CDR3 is CASSPGDKSDTQYF. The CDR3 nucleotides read TGTGCCAGCAGCCCCGGGGACAAGTCAGATACGCAGTATTTT.

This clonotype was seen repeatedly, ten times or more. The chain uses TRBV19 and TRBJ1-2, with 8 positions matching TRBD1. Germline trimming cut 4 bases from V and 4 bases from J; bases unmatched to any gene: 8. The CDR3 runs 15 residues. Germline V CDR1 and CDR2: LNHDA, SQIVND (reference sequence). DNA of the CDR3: TGTGCCAGTAGTACGGGGGGACAGGCTCGCTATGGCTACACCTTC. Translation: CASSTGGQARYGYTF.

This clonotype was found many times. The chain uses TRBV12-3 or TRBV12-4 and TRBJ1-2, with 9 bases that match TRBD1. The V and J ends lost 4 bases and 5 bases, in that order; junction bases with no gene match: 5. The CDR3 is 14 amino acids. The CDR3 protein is CASSSRDREYGYTF. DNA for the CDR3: TGTGCCAGCAGTTCCCGGGACAGGGAATATGGCTACACCTTC.

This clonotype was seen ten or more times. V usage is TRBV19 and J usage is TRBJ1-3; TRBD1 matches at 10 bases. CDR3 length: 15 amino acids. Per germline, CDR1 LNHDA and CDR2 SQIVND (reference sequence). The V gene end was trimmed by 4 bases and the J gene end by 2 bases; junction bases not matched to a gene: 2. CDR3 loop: CASSTGTGAGNTIYF. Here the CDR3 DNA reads TGTGCCAGTAGTACCGGGACAGGGGCTGGAAACACCATATATTTT. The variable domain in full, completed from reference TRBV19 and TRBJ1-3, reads DGGITQSPKYLFRKEGQNVTLSCEQNLNHDAMYWYRQDPGQGLRLIYYSQIVNDFQKGDIAEGYSVSREKKESFPLTVTSAQKNPTAFYLCASSTGTGAGNTIYFGEGSWLTVV.

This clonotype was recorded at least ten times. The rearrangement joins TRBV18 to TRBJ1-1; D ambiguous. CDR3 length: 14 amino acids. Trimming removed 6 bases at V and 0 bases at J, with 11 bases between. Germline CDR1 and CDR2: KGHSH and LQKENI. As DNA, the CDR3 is TGTGCCAGCTCGCCTGACATGCTGAACACTGAAGCTTTCTTT. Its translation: CASSPDMLNTEAFF.

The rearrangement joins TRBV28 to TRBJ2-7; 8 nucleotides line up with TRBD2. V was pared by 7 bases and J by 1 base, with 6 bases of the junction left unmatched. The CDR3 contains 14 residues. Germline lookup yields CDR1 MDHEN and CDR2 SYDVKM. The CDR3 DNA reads TGTGCCAGCACAACCGGGACTAGTTCCTACGAGCAGTACTTC. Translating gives CASTTGTSSYEQYF.

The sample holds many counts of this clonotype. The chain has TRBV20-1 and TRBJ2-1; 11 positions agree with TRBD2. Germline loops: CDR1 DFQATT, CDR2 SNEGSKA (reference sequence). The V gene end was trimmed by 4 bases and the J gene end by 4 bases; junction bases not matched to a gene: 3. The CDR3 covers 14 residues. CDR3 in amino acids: CSATLAGGYNEQFF. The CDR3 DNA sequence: TGCAGTGCTACCCTAGCGGGGGGATACAATGAGCAGTTCTTC.

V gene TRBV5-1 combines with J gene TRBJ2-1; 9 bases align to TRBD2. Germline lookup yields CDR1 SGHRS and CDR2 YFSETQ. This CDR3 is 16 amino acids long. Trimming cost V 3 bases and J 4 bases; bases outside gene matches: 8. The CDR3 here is CASSSPRLAAYNEQFF. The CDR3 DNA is TGCGCCAGCAGCTCCCCTAGACTAGCGGCTTACAATGAGCAGTTCTTC. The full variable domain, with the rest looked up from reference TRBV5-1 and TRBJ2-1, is KAGVTQTPRYLIKTRGQQVTLSCSPISGHRSVSWYQQTPGQGLQFLFEYFSETQRNKGNFPGRFSGRQFSNSRSEMNVSTLELGDSALYLCASSSPRLAAYNEQFFGPGTRLTVL.

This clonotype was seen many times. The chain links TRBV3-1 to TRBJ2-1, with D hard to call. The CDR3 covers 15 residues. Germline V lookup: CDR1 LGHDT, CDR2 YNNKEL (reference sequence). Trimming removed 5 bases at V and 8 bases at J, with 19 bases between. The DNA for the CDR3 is TGTGCCAGCAGCATCCGCCGGACCCTCCACGATGAGCAGTTCTTC. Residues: CASSIRRTLHDEQFF.

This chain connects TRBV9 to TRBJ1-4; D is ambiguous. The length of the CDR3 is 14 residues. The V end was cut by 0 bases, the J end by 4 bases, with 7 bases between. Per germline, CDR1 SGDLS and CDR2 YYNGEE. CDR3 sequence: CASSVGGDNEKLFF. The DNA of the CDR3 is TGTGCCAGCAGCGTAGGTGGTGATAATGAAAAACTGTTTTTT.